This TCR beta chain was sequenced for a study of CD8+ T cells in alopecia areata. General study findings and limits: In patients, TCRs were shared less clearly than in mice, and HLA may possibly be involved. Lesional scalp exceeded normal scalp in clonality, especially in alopecia totalis/universalis.

Germline-derived CDR1 and CDR2 are SGHTA and FQGNSA. The ends were cut back, 2 bases at V and 5 bases at J, with 4 bases in the middle. The CDR3 covers 12 residues. Of note for this clone: The antigen remains unidentified.

The authors extracted RNA and reverse transcribed it into cDNA as the sequencing template. The table came from immunoSEQ multiplex PCR; TCRdb's copy has only in-frame clones and leaves some out. The table records hundreds of thousands of clones, less than 80% of them present only once. The sample here was CD4+ T cells sorted from blood, taken at week 0. The source is a human donor with alopecia areata. V usage is TRBV7-2 and J usage is TRBJ2-1, with D uncertain. CDR3: CASSLSHNEQFF. CDR3 nucleotide sequence: TGTGCCAGCAGCTTATCCCACAATGAGCAGTTCTTC.